The entry below gives a single TCR beta chain sequence along with its context. The sample comes from a study of blood T cells in healthy people across ages. V was shortened by 8 bases and J by 8 bases, with 12 bases between the two germline ends. The CDR3 loop spans 11 amino acids. Looked up from germline, CDR1 is SNHLY and CDR2 is FYNNEI. Using a J-beta primer mix together with a sample-barcoded 5' primer, a second PCR was run for roughly 7 to 12 cycles. With 12 random nucleotides, a template-switch adaptor tagged each individual cDNA molecule. TCRdb ran MiXCR on the 5' RACE reads and lists one entry per CDR3 protein. The sample carries around 670,000 distinct CDR3 sequences, about 30% recorded once.

This sequence was found in an elderly woman in good health. The rearrangement joins TRBV2 to TRBJ1-2; D not certain. Material for sequencing was blood. Here the CDR3 DNA reads TGTGCCAGCGGGAGGGTGTCAGGCTACACCTTC. Amino acids: CASGRVSGYTF.